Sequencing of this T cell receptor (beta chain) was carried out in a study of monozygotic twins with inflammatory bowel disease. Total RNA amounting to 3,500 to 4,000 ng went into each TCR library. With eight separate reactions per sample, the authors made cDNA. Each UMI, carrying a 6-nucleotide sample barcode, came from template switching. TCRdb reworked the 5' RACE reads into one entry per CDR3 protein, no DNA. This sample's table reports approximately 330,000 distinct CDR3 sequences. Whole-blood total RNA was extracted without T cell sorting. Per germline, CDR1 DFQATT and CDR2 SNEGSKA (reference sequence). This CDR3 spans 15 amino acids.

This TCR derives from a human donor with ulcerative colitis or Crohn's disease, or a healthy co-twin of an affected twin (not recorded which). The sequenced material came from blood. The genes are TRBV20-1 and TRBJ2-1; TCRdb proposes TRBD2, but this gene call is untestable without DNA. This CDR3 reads CSARGPGTTINEQFF.